This T cell receptor (beta chain) originates from a study of chemoradiotherapy in HPV16-positive cancers. For the study at large: Candidate HPV-specific T-cell clones and common TCR motifs came from functional assays in a couple of HPV16-positive patients. Study conclusions and caveats: Candidate HPV-specific clones and E7-related TCR motifs grew in tumor during treatment. Only a couple of HPV16-positive patients supplied the functional HPV-specificity definition.

Details on this clone: No antigen is known for it.

Data came from immunoSEQ multiplex PCR; TCRdb stores just in-frame clones and leaves some out. The sample holds some 35,000 clones, around 92% seen once. Germline loops: CDR1 SGHKS, CDR2 YYEKEE (reference sequence). The length of the CDR3 is 15 residues. J was trimmed by 7 bases and V by 5 bases; bases with no gene match: 8. The chain is built from TRBV5-5 and TRBJ2-2; 10 bases are shared with TRBD1. The receptor comes from a human donor with HPV-associated anogenital cancer. Sequenced material: blood, taken from a patient who underwent chemoradiotherapy. The CDR3 protein is CASSWTGGVIGELFF. The CDR3 bases are TGTGCCAGCAGTTGGACAGGGGGAGTCATCGGGGAGCTGTTTTTT.